This record concerns one TCR beta chain sequence. Its antigen remains unidentified. Sequencing was performed with immunoSEQ multiplex PCR; in TCRdb, only in-frame clones are kept and a portion is missing. This sample has approximately 140,000 clones, with more than 90% found just once. The entry originates in a study of T cell responses to AZD1222 COVID-19 vaccine. Overall study results and limits: Seropositive at baseline were only six AZD1222 recipients. Among spike-specific TCRs, nearly half reportedly target unmutated variant regions. Distributed over spike, vaccine-associated CD4 TCRs predominated at 160-218 and 743-854. White British people made up most donors, females outnumbered males, and clonal diversity was possibly underestimated.

The clonotype originates from an adult in good health. The sample consisted of peripheral blood, taken on day 0 of AZD1222 vaccination.

The DNA of the CDR3 is TGTGCCAGCAGTGAAGGTCTTGTAGGACAGGCGTACTACGAGCAGTACTTC. Its translation is CASSEGLVGQAYYEQYF. The chain carries TRBV6-1 and TRBJ2-7; 7 bases align to TRBD1. J gave up 3 bases and V 1 base, and 12 bases lay outside the gene matches. The CDR3 has 17 amino acids. Germline V lookup: CDR1 MNHNS, CDR2 SASEGT.